The 21 T cell receptor beta chains reported below all come from one sample, sequenced in a study of T cells in Graves' hyperthyroidism and ophthalmopathy. TCR beta CDR3 sequences were amplified from RNA transcripts. HTBI primers drove first-round RT-PCR of the TCR CDR3. TCRdb independently ran MiXCR on the multiplex PCR reads; one entry per CDR3 protein. The top ten clones hold about 31% of a sample with a few hundred thousand distinct CDR3 sequences, about 15% of them seen once. The sample comprised blood. The receptors were gathered from a woman aged 25 to 39 with Graves' hyperthyroidism.

This clonotype came up many times. The chain couples TRBV4-1 to TRBJ1-1; TRBD1 is a possible D gene (6 bases). This CDR3 spans 16 amino acids. Germline lookup yields CDR1 MGHRA and CDR2 YSYEKL. The V and J ends lost 0 bases and 4 bases respectively, with 15 bases between them. In nucleotides, the CDR3 is TGCGCCAGCAGCCAAGATCGGGGGGGCGTGGGCACTGAAGCTTTCTTT. Its protein is CASSQDRGGVGTEAFF.

Many counts were recorded for this clonotype. This chain joins TRBV20-1 and TRBJ2-7; 7 positions match TRBD1. There are 14 residues in the CDR3. Looked up from germline, CDR1 is DFQATT and CDR2 is SNEGSKA (reference sequence). Trimming removed 5 bases from V and 3 bases from J; junction bases left unmatched: 10. CDR3 loop: CSAENRGIGYEQYF. In nucleotides, the CDR3 is TGCAGTGCTGAGAACAGGGGAATCGGCTACGAGCAGTACTTC.

Only a few counts were recorded for this clonotype. The chain has TRBV24-1 and TRBJ2-3; no firm D call. Looked up from germline, CDR1 is KGHDR and CDR2 is SFDVKD. V was pared by 11 bases and J by 1 base, with 9 bases between. CDR3 size: 12 residues. Here the CDR3 DNA reads TGTGCCAGCGAGAGTGGCACAGATACGCAGTATTTT. Translation gives CASESGTDTQYF.

The rearrangement uses TRBV11-2 and TRBJ2-7; no reliable D call. CDR3 length equals 15 residues. CDR1 is SGHAT, CDR2 FQNNGV, per germline. The V and J ends lost 0 bases and 3 bases respectively, with 12 bases between them. The CDR3 nucleotides read TGTGCCAGCAGCTTAGACCTCAGCCCTAACTACGAGCAGTACTTC. Translated: CASSLDLSPNYEQYF. The full variable domain, its missing parts supplied by reference TRBV11-2 and TRBJ2-7, is EAGVAQSPRYKIIEKRQSVAFWCNPISGHATLYWYQQILGQGPKLLIQFQNNGVVDDSQLPKDRFSAERLKGVDSTLKIQPAKLEDSAVYLCASSLDLSPNYEQYFGPGTRLTVT.

As for this clonotype: A read error may be the cause here, since a much bigger clone is one base away. The chain employs TRBV3-1 and TRBJ1-5, with TRBD1 as a possible D gene (5 bases). The germline V and J ends were trimmed by 11 bases and 6 bases, with 17 bases remaining between them. Germline values: CDR1 LGHDT, CDR2 YNNKEL (reference sequence). The CDR3 totals 13 residues. CDR3 loop: CAPGGLNGQPQHF. The CDR3 DNA reads TGTGCCCCCGGGGGTTTAAATGGTCAGCCCCAGCATTTT.

Many counts were recorded for this clonotype. The V gene is TRBV15, the J gene TRBJ2-7, with a tentative D call TRBD2 (5 bases). Germline V gives CDR1 LNHNV, CDR2 YYDKDF (reference sequence). V was pared by 3 bases and J by 6 bases, with 15 bases between. This CDR3 has 14 residues. In DNA, the CDR3 is TGTGCCACCAGCAGGAACCAGAGGGTGGGCGAGCAGTACTTC. It codes for CATSRNQRVGEQYF.

This clonotype was detected ten times or more. The V call is TRBV12-3 or TRBV12-4, the J call TRBJ1-4; 12 nucleotides agree with TRBD1. The CDR3 is made up of 15 amino acids. V was clipped by 3 bases and J by 6 bases; unmatched bases: 2. The CDR3 spells CASSLGTGGYEKLFF. CDR3 sequence (DNA): TGTGCCAGCAGTTTGGGGACAGGGGGCTATGAAAAACTGTTTTTT.

This clonotype occurred a few times. The chain links TRBV7-9 to TRBJ2-1; D uncertain. The CDR3 is 13 amino acids. CDR1 SEHNR and CDR2 FQNEAQ come from the germline V gene (reference sequence). V was trimmed by 1 base and J by 9 bases, leaving 10 bases between them. CDR3 protein: CASSLGQNTEQFF. CDR3 bases: TGTGCCAGCAGCTTAGGGCAGAACACTGAGCAGTTCTTC.

This clonotype occurred many times. This chain joins TRBV18 and TRBJ2-7, with a tentative D call TRBD1 (5 bases). V shed 0 bases and J shed 0 bases, with 9 bases lying between them. Germline-derived CDR1 and CDR2 are KGHSH and LQKENI. CDR3 length: 15 residues. CDR3 sequence: CASSPPSRASYEQYF. DNA for the CDR3: TGTGCCAGCTCACCACCCTCCAGGGCCTCCTACGAGCAGTACTTC.

This clonotype was observed a handful of times. V and J are TRBV29-1 and TRBJ1-2, with D hard to call. The CDR3 totals 11 residues. The V end was cut by 3 bases, the J end by 6 bases, with 8 bases between. CDR1 and CDR2 from the germline V gene are SQVTM and ANQGSEA. The CDR3 DNA reads TGCAGCGTTGATAGACAAGATGGCTACACCTTC. Translated: CSVDRQDGYTF.

This clonotype was picked up a small number of times. This could be a read error, since a much larger clone is one nucleotide away. The genes are TRBV2 and TRBJ1-5; no reliable D call. This CDR3 region has 13 residues. Germline CDR1 and CDR2: SNHLY and FYNNEI. The DNA for the CDR3 is TGTGCCAGCAGGCCCATGGGGAATCAGCCCCGGCATTTT. It translates to CASRPMGNQPRHF.

This clonotype showed up just once. The J gene is TRBJ1-6, the V gene TRBV20-1; 7 positions match TRBD1. This CDR3 contains 13 residues. Germline CDR1 reads DFQATT; CDR2 reads SNEGSKA (reference sequence). V was clipped by 3 bases and J by 8 bases; unmatched bases: 4. The CDR3 sequence: CSARQGEDSPLHF. CDR3 DNA: TGCAGTGCTAGGCAGGGGGAGGATTCACCCCTCCACTTT.

This clonotype appeared many times. The genes are TRBV28 and TRBJ2-7; 8 nucleotides line up with TRBD1. Germline values: CDR1 MDHEN, CDR2 SYDVKM. V lost 5 bases to trimming and J lost 2 bases; unmatched junction nucleotides: 8. This CDR3 is built from 15 residues. CDR3 coding DNA: TGTGCCAGCAGTCTAATCGACAGGGGAACCTACGAGCAGTACTTC. Its protein product is CASSLIDRGTYEQYF. Complete variable domain (other parts from reference TRBV28 and TRBJ2-7): DVKVTQSSRYLVKRTGEKVFLECVQDMDHENMFWYRQDPGLGLRLIYFSYDVKMKEKGDIPEGYSVSREKKERFSLILESASTNQTSMYLCASSLIDRGTYEQYFGPGTRLTVT.

The table lists this clonotype with many counts. The rearrangement joins TRBV2 to TRBJ1-2; 9 bases are shared with TRBD1. Germline V CDR1 and CDR2: SNHLY, FYNNEI. V shed 6 bases, J shed 7 bases, and the junction held 9 bases outside the gene matches. CDR3 length: 14 amino acids. This CDR3 reads CASSWDRAGGGYTF. The CDR3 DNA reads as TGTGCCAGCAGCTGGGACAGGGCCGGCGGTGGCTACACCTTC.

The chain carries TRBV6-5 and TRBJ1-5; perhaps TRBD1 as D (6 bases). V shed 2 bases and J shed 4 bases, with 9 bases lying between them. Germline loops: CDR1 MNHEY, CDR2 SVGAGI. The CDR3 spans 14 residues. The CDR3 protein is CASSYTQGNQPQHF. CDR3 DNA: TGTGCCAGCAGTTACACCCAGGGGAATCAGCCCCAGCATTTT.

This clonotype was seen only a few times. The chain is built from TRBV18 and TRBJ1-2; 8 nucleotides align to TRBD1. CDR3 length: 16 amino acids. Unmatched junction bases numbered 8, after V lost 3 bases and J lost 2 bases. In germline, CDR1 is KGHSH, CDR2 LQKENI. The CDR3 nucleotides are TGTGCCAGCTCACCCCTCGGGACAGGACTAAACTATGGCTACACCTTC. Translating gives CASSPLGTGLNYGYTF.

The gene calls are TRBV2 and TRBJ2-7; 12 nucleotides match TRBD2. This CDR3 has 16 residues. CDR1 and CDR2 from the germline V gene are SNHLY and FYNNEI. Trimming removed 4 bases from V and 0 bases from J; junction bases left unmatched: 4. CDR3 DNA sequence: TGTGCCAGCAGTGTGACTAGCGGGAGCGGCTCCTACGAGCAGTACTTC. Amino acid sequence: CASSVTSGSGSYEQYF.

This clonotype was detected a few times. The chain joins TRBV24-1 to TRBJ2-1, with 12 bases identical to TRBD2. The CDR3 consists of 16 residues. Germline V gene data show CDR1 as KGHDR and CDR2 as SFDVKD. The junction had 7 bases not matched to a gene; V was cut back by 5 bases and J by 6 bases. CDR3 DNA: TGTGCCACCAGTGGAACCGGACTAGCGGGAAGCAATGAGCAGTTCTTC. It codes for CATSGTGLAGSNEQFF.

This clonotype occurred many times. The CDR3 nucleotides are TGTGCCAGCAGCCCCCGCGGACTAGTCGTGGACGAGCAGTACTTC. Its translation: CASSPRGLVVDEQYF. The chain combines TRBV9 with TRBJ2-7; 7 nucleotides line up with TRBD2. The germline V gene encodes CDR1 SGDLS and CDR2 YYNGEE. The length of the CDR3 is 15 residues. The V and J ends lost 4 bases and 5 bases, in that order; junction bases with no gene match: 12.

The gene calls are TRBV28 and TRBJ2-7; 8 positions agree with TRBD1. CDR1 is MDHEN and CDR2 is SYDVKM in the germline V gene. Unmatched junction bases numbered 5, after V lost 7 bases and J lost 3 bases. The length of the CDR3 is 13 residues. The CDR3 region is CASTGQGYYEQYF. In DNA, the CDR3 is TGTGCCAGCACAGGACAGGGTTACTACGAGCAGTACTTC.

Only a few counts were recorded for this clonotype. The chain has TRBV7-8 and TRBJ2-1, with 10 bases fitting TRBD2. This CDR3 is built from 17 residues. The V gene's germline CDR1 is SGHVS and CDR2 FQNEAQ. Germline trimming cut 5 bases from V and 6 bases from J; bases unmatched to any gene: 13. In DNA form, the CDR3 reads TGTGCCAGCAGCCGGGCTAGCGGGAGCGAAGTGGCCAATGAGCAGTTCTTC. Its protein product is CASSRASGSEVANEQFF.